These T cell receptor beta chains were read from a single sample in a study of cytomegalovirus exposure and HLA in healthy donors. The protocol was immunoSEQ multiplex PCR, while the TCRdb copy is restricted to in-frame clones and leaves out a portion. In the table there are some 130,000 clones, 79% of which are singletons. Specimen: PBMCs. All receptors derive from a female donor in good health and CMV-seronegative. The CDR3 runs from the conserved cysteine through the conserved F or W. The D gene is left open where the match is weak. The listing skips clone size in some rows; elsewhere it reads once, few, many or a size class.

>.|TRBV5-1|TRBJ1-1|few
CASSPETGPPNTEAFF
TGCGCCAGCAGCCCCGAAACGGGTCCCCCGAACACTGAAGCTTTCTTT
>TRBD1|TRBV30|TRBJ2-7|.
CACLRTGSPYEQYF
TGTGCCTGTCTTCGGACAGGGTCCCCCTACGAGCAGTACTTC
>TRBD2|TRBV5-1|TRBJ2-1|.
CASSLVSSGDNEQFF
TGCGCCAGCAGCTTGGTGTCTAGCGGGGACAATGAGCAGTTCTTC
>TRBD1|TRBV2|TRBJ1-4|few
CASSAGQAGREKLFF
TGTGCCAGCAGTGCGGGACAGGCGGGTAGGGAAAAACTGTTTTTT
>.|TRBV6-1|TRBJ2-7|few
CASSTGLNSYEQYF
TGTGCCAGCAGCACAGGGCTGAACTCCTACGAGCAGTACTTC
>TRBD1|TRBV27|TRBJ2-7|.
CASSYGRTGGGEQYF
TGTGCCAGCAGCTATGGGCGGACAGGGGGCGGCGAGCAGTACTTC
>.|TRBV6-5|TRBJ2-7|.
CASSRRRDLSYEQYF
TGTGCCAGCAGCCGGAGGCGGGATCTCTCCTACGAGCAGTACTTC
>TRBD1|TRBV5-5|TRBJ2-1|.
CASSSKDRAPDDEQFF
TGTGCCAGCAGCTCCAAAGACAGGGCTCCAGACGATGAGCAGTTCTTC
>TRBD1|TRBV28|TRBJ1-2|.
CASSPPRQGAWGYTF
TGTGCCAGCAGTCCACCCCGACAGGGGGCGTGGGGCTACACCTTC
>TRBD1|TRBV6-1|TRBJ2-7|.
CAVRTGATYEQYF
TGTGCCGTTCGGACAGGGGCAACCTACGAGCAGTACTTC
>.|TRBV7-7|TRBJ2-2|few
CASSFGGDTGELFF
TGTGCTAGCAGCTTTGGAGGGGACACCGGGGAGCTGTTTTTT
>.|TRBV7-9|TRBJ1-1|.
CASSLPRQDFGEAFF
TGTGCCAGCAGCTTACCTAGACAGGACTTTGGTGAAGCTTTCTTT
>TRBD2|TRBV11-3|TRBJ2-7|once
CASSLLAGGSYEQYF
TGTGCCAGCAGCTTACTAGCGGGAGGGTCCTACGAGCAGTACTTC
>.|TRBV19|TRBJ2-3|.
CASSTLDTQYF
TGTGCCAGTAGTACCTTAGATACGCAGTATTTT
>.|TRBV30|TRBJ2-2|.
CAWSVGLGDTGELFF
TGTGCCTGGAGTGTAGGTCTCGGGGACACCGGGGAGCTGTTTTTT
>.|TRBV6-5|TRBJ2-7|.
CASSLAAVAYEQYF
TGTGCCAGCAGTTTAGCGGCGGTCGCCTACGAGCAGTACTTC
>TRBD2|TRBV4-3|TRBJ2-7|.
CASSRTRGSYEQYF
TGCGCCAGCAGCCGAACGCGCGGGAGTTACGAGCAGTACTTC
>.|TRBV5-4|TRBJ2-7|.
CASSSPKSAPYEQYF
TGTGCCAGCAGCTCCCCAAAAAGCGCGCCCTACGAGCAGTACTTC
>TRBD2|TRBV7-2|TRBJ2-1|.
CASSLASLAGEQFF
TGTGCCAGCAGCTTAGCGTCACTAGCGGGGGAGCAGTTCTTC
>.|TRBV28|TRBJ2-5|.
CASSLNRAVSGETQYF
TGTGCCAGCAGTTTAAACAGGGCCGTCTCGGGCGAGACCCAGTACTTC
>.|TRBV28|TRBJ1-1|.
CASSLRGLSENTEAFF
TGTGCCAGCAGTTTAAGGGGTTTATCGGAGAACACTGAAGCTTTCTTT
>.|TRBV30|TRBJ1-2|.
CAWRSSGLAGYTF
TGTGCCTGGAGGTCATCGGGGTTGGCTGGCTACACCTTC
>TRBD2|TRBV7-9|TRBJ2-7|.
CASSLGRLAGPYEQYF
TGTGCCAGCAGCTTAGGCCGACTAGCGGGACCCTACGAGCAGTACTTC
>TRBD2|TRBV2|TRBJ2-7|.
CASSGTSASYEQYF
TGTGCCAGCAGCGGGACTAGCGCCTCCTACGAGCAGTACTTC
>TRBD1|TRBV19|TRBJ1-6|.
CASSGQGLSPLHF
TGTGCCAGTAGTGGACAGGGGTTGTCACCCCTCCACTTT
>.|TRBV6-1|TRBJ2-5|many
CASSEGTAQETQYF
TGTGCCAGCAGTGAAGGGACAGCTCAAGAGACCCAGTACTTC
>TRBD1|TRBV4-2|TRBJ1-5|.
CASRRAGGEPNQPQHF
TGTGCCAGCAGGAGGGCAGGGGGAGAACCCAATCAGCCCCAGCATTTT
>TRBD2|TRBV28|TRBJ2-5|.
CASSSIAGGRETQYF
TGTGCCAGCAGTTCTATAGCGGGGGGGAGGGAGACCCAGTACTTC
>TRBD2|TRBV19|TRBJ2-2|.
CASARGGISGGELFF
TGTGCCAGTGCCCGGGGGGGAATAAGTGGCGGGGAGCTGTTTTTT
>.|TRBV5-1|TRBJ2-7|few
CASKLWSQTYEQYF
TGCGCCAGCAAGCTTTGGTCCCAAACCTACGAGCAGTACTTC
>TRBD1|TRBV5-4|TRBJ1-1|.
CASSRDRNTEAFF
TGTGCCAGCAGCCGGGACAGAAACACTGAAGCTTTCTTT
>.|TRBV5-1|TRBJ2-6|.
CASSPGDVSGANVLTF
TGCGCCAGCAGCCCGGGGGACGTCTCTGGGGCCAACGTCCTGACTTTC
>.|TRBV6-6|TRBJ1-1|.
CASSPVAGLNTEAFF
TGTGCCAGCAGTCCCGTCGCAGGGCTAAACACTGAAGCTTTCTTT
>.|TRBV27|TRBJ2-5|.
CASSILRGTQYF
TGTGCCAGCAGTATACTCAGGGGGACCCAGTACTTC
>.|TRBV11-2|TRBJ2-5|.
CASSLGARQSETQYF
TGTGCCAGCAGCTTAGGAGCGAGACAGTCAGAGACCCAGTACTTC
>TRBD2|TRBV7-2|TRBJ2-3|.
CASSLTGGPQGTQYF
TGTGCCAGCAGCTTAACGGGGGGGCCGCAGGGTACGCAGTATTTT
>.|TRBV6-1|TRBJ1-5|.
CASSGRQNSNQPQHF
TGTGCCAGCAGTGGCCGACAGAATAGCAATCAGCCCCAGCATTTT
>TRBD1|TRBV29-1|TRBJ2-3|.
CSGRAGTELDTQYF
TGCAGCGGCAGGGCCGGGACAGAGTTAGATACGCAGTATTTT
>.|TRBV30|TRBJ2-7|.
CAWSVRGGAYEQYF
TGTGCCTGGAGTGTTAGGGGGGGGGCGTACGAGCAGTACTTC
>.|TRBV5-4|TRBJ2-2|.
CASSSGGRRAGELFF
TGTGCCAGCAGCTCAGGGGGGAGGAGGGCCGGGGAGCTGTTTTTT
>TRBD1|TRBV28|TRBJ1-4|.
CASSATMGTAEKLFF
TGTGCCAGCAGTGCCACTATGGGGACAGCCGAAAAACTGTTTTTT
>TRBD2|TRBV19|TRBJ2-1|once
CASSMLAGSYNEQFF
TGTGCCAGTAGTATGCTAGCGGGATCCTACAATGAGCAGTTCTTC
>.|TRBV6-5|TRBJ1-6|.
CASSYSPRSSPLHF
TGTGCCAGCAGTTACTCGCCCAGATCCTCACCCCTCCACTTT
>.|TRBV4-1|TRBJ1-4|once
CASSQESQSSEKLFF
TGCGCCAGCAGCCAAGAATCACAGTCATCGGAAAAACTGTTTTTT
>TRBD1|TRBV19|TRBJ1-1|.
CASSISVDGTVTEAFF
TGTGCCAGTAGTATTTCGGTTGATGGGACAGTCACTGAAGCTTTCTTT
>TRBD1|TRBV4-1|TRBJ2-7|.
CASSHGAGQGEKTYEQYF
TGCGCCAGCAGCCATGGAGCGGGACAGGGGGAAAAGACTTACGAGCAGTACTTC
>TRBD1|TRBV19|TRBJ1-2|.
CASSPGTAFFYGYTF
TGTGCCAGTAGTCCCGGGACAGCCTTTTTCTATGGCTACACCTTC
>TRBD2|TRBV4-2|TRBJ2-7|.
CASSQFLLAGDYEQYF
TGTGCCAGCAGCCAATTCTTACTAGCGGGTGATTACGAGCAGTACTTC
>.|TRBV6-5|TRBJ1-1|few
CASSYSQNTEAFF
TGTGCCAGCAGTTACAGCCAGAACACTGAAGCTTTCTTT
>TRBD2|TRBV30|TRBJ2-3|.
CATRAGAGPGGTQYF
TGTGCCACCCGAGCGGGAGCGGGACCGGGTGGCACGCAGTATTTT
>TRBD1|TRBV5-4|TRBJ1-2|.
CASSPDRGALSYTF
TGTGCCAGCAGCCCAGACAGGGGAGCCCTCTCCTACACCTTC
>.|TRBV5-4|TRBJ2-3|.
CASRAGQPTDTQYF
TGTGCCAGCAGGGCGGGACAGCCCACAGATACGCAGTATTTT
>TRBD1|TRBV6-5|TRBJ2-4|.
CASSYSRQGNIQYF
TGTGCCAGCAGTTACTCTAGACAGGGAAACATTCAGTACTTC
>TRBD1|TRBV27|TRBJ2-6|.
CASSPSTGAFSGANVLTF
TGTGCCAGCAGTCCCTCGACAGGGGCCTTCTCTGGGGCCAACGTCCTGACTTTC